One and the same sample provided the 9 T cell receptor beta chains below, sequenced in a study of Graves' ophthalmopathy and Graves' hyperthyroidism (dated by TCRdb to 2017 to 2018). Sequencing relied on an Illumina HiSeq 2000. TCR beta CDR3 regions were amplified from RNA transcripts for repertoire sequencing. HTBI primers and the Qiagen OneStep RT-PCR kit were used in a first-round RT-PCR, which was followed by a second-round multiplex PCR, size selection and purification. TCRdb trimmed the raw reads at Q25, called clones with MiXCR and kept productive beta chains. CDR3 protein sequences are deduplicated, and each keeps its most common genes and DNA. The sample table holds about 400,000 distinct CDR3 sequences, of which roughly 14% were seen once. Clones ranked in the top ten supply approximately 7% of the sample. Specimen: peripheral blood. The receptors originated from a woman aged 18-29 years with stable Graves' hyperthyroidism. Donor details come from another sample of the same person, matched by shared clones.

The chain joins TRBV19 to TRBJ2-6; D is uncertain. This CDR3 is 17 amino acids long. V shed 3 bases and J shed 0 bases, with 12 bases lying between them. CDR1 is LNHDA and CDR2 is SQIVND in the germline V gene (reference sequence). DNA of the CDR3: TGTGCCAGTAGTATGGGCTTGATGAGCTCTGGGGCCAACGTCCTGACTTTC. This gives the protein CASSMGLMSSGANVLTF.

Only a few counts were recorded for this clonotype. This chain connects TRBV4-1 to TRBJ1-2; TRBD1 is a possible D gene (6 bases). CDR3 length equals 15 residues. The germline gives CDR1 MGHRA, CDR2 YSYEKL. Trimming removed 2 bases at V and 6 bases at J, with 16 bases between. Here the CDR3 reads CASSQPWDIKDGYTF. The CDR3 nucleotides read TGCGCCAGCAGCCAACCCTGGGACATAAAAGATGGCTACACCTTC.

This clonotype was detected many times. The rearrangement joins TRBV12-3 or TRBV12-4 to TRBJ2-5, with D possibly TRBD2 on 5 matching bases. V was trimmed by 3 bases and J by 2 bases, leaving 13 bases between them. This CDR3 has 15 amino acids. The CDR3 protein is CASSFSGGPQETQYF. CDR3 DNA sequence: TGTGCCAGCAGTTTCAGTGGAGGACCACAAGAGACCCAGTACTTC.

This clonotype was counted many times. The genes are TRBV12-5 and TRBJ1-5, with no clear D. Between the trimmed V and J ends, which lost 0 bases and 7 bases, there was a span of 7 bases. The CDR3 covers 13 residues. Germline V gene data show CDR1 as LGHNT and CDR2 as FRNRAP. The CDR3 coding sequence is TGTGCTAGTGGTTTGGTAGCTGTACAGCCCCAGCATTTT. Translated: CASGLVAVQPQHF.

The J gene is TRBJ2-5, the V gene TRBV6-5; D ambiguous. The germline CDR1 and CDR2 sequences are MNHEY and SVGAGI. The CDR3 spans 13 residues. V was cut by 4 bases and J by 4 bases, with 10 bases left in between. CDR3 coding DNA: TGTGCCAGCAGTTCCCAACCCCCAGAGACCCAGTACTTC. Its protein is CASSSQPPETQYF.

This clonotype was recorded at least ten times. The chain employs TRBV7-2 and TRBJ2-7, with 11 bases fitting TRBD2. Losses at the gene ends were 6 bases for V and 3 bases for J; bases not matched to a gene: 4. Germline-derived CDR1 and CDR2 are SGHTA and FQGNSA. The CDR3 is 14 amino acids. The CDR3 bases are TGTGCCAGCAGGCGGACTAGCGGGTTCTACGAGCAGTACTTC. Translated, it gives CASRRTSGFYEQYF. Combining the CDR3 with reference TRBV7-2 and TRBJ2-7 gives the whole variable domain GAGVSQSPSNKVTEKGKDVELRCDPISGHTALYWYRQSLGQGLEFLIYFQGNSAPDKSGLPSDRFSAERTGGSVSTLTIQRTQQEDSAVYLCASRRTSGFYEQYFGPGTRLTVT.

The genes are TRBV28 and TRBJ1-1; TRBD1 aligns across 8 bases. Per germline, CDR1 MDHEN and CDR2 SYDVKM. The CDR3 totals 12 residues. V was pared by 6 bases and J by 6 bases, with 3 bases of the junction left unmatched. The CDR3 DNA is TGTGCCAGCAGGACAGGGGACGCTGAAGCTTTCTTT. It translates to CASRTGDAEAFF. The full variable domain, in which reference TRBV28 and TRBJ1-1 provide the parts outside the CDR3, is DVKVTQSSRYLVKRTGEKVFLECVQDMDHENMFWYRQDPGLGLRLIYFSYDVKMKEKGDIPEGYSVSREKKERFSLILESASTNQTSMYLCASRTGDAEAFFGQGTRLTVV.

This chain connects TRBV12-3 or TRBV12-4 to TRBJ1-3, with a weak D call TRBD1 (5 bases). The CDR3 contains 15 residues. Between the trimmed V and J ends, which lost 6 bases and 3 bases, there was a span of 15 bases. The CDR3 loop is CASRRQGLLGNTIYF. CDR3 nucleotide sequence: TGTGCCAGCAGGCGTCAGGGTCTACTTGGAAACACCATATATTTT.

This clonotype was seen many times. The rearrangement uses TRBV11-1 and TRBJ1-5; D remains unclear. CDR3 length: 18 residues. Looked up from germline, CDR1 is SGHAT and CDR2 is FQDESV (reference sequence). V was clipped by 5 bases and J by 0 bases, with 20 bases between them. This CDR3 reads CASSDDPTGPYSNQPQHF. The CDR3 region has the DNA TGTGCCAGCAGCGATGACCCAACGGGCCCTTATAGCAATCAGCCCCAGCATTTT.